The sequence of this T cell receptor (beta chain) was determined in a study of spatial heterogeneity in lung cancer. Relative to its sample, this clonotype is medium-sized. The target antigen is unknown. Study results and limitations: Mutation counts in tumors were tracked by counts of expanded intratumoral alpha and beta TCRs.

Trimming removed 3 bases from V and 2 bases from J, with 10 bases in between. The CDR3 is 14 amino acids. Germline CDR1 is LNHDA and CDR2 is SQIVND (reference sequence). In TCRdb, the 5' RACE reads were re-called with MiXCR into one record per CDR3 protein. Here the sample spans around 5,800 distinct CDR3 sequences, around 7.7% being singletons. Time point specified: sample taken at primary tumor resection. The donors were about 67 patients with non-small cell lung cancer that was early-stage and untreated. From tumor, nontumor lung or frozen PBMC, whole RNA was taken unsorted for sequencing. The J gene is TRBJ1-2, the V gene TRBV19, with a possible D match to TRBD1 (5 bases). Material: lung tumor tissue, obtained at surgery. The receptor was derived from a female donor with early-stage non-small cell lung cancer. The CDR3: CASSIPGMNYGYTF. The CDR3 region has the DNA TGTGCCAGTAGTATTCCAGGGATGAACTATGGCTACACCTTC. The complete variable domain, with remaining parts taken from reference TRBV19 and TRBJ1-2, reads DGGITQSPKYLFRKEGQNVTLSCEQNLNHDAMYWYRQDPGQGLRLIYYSQIVNDFQKGDIAEGYSVSREKKESFPLTVTSAQKNPTAFYLCASSIPGMNYGYTFGSGTRLTVV.